What follows are 23 T cell receptor beta chains derived from one specimen sequenced in a study of graft-versus-host responses after intestinal transplantation. Only in-frame clones appear in the TCRdb table, and some are missing; sequencing was by immunoSEQ multiplex PCR. Of under 85,000 clones in the sample, roughly 94% were seen once. No antigens are known for them. Source: unstimulated CD8+ T cells sorted from spleen or lymph node cells, taken before intestinal transplant. These TCRs come from a human donor who received an intestinal transplant.

The sample holds one count of this clone. The chain combines TRBV6-5 with TRBJ2-7, with 7 bases fitting TRBD2. This CDR3 spans 12 amino acids. The germline V gene has CDR1 MNHEY and CDR2 SVGAGI. After removal of 6 bases from V and 7 bases from J, the junction contained 6 bases not matched to a gene. CDR3 nucleotide sequence: TGTGCCAGCAGCCCCGGGGGGTGGGAGCAGTACTTC. Protein: CASSPGGWEQYF.

This clone was detected only once. The chain joins TRBV27 to TRBJ2-3; TRBD2 is a possible D gene (7 bases). The CDR3 is 15 amino acids. Germline values: CDR1 MNHEY, CDR2 SMNVEV (reference sequence). V lost 7 bases and J 4 bases, leaving 18 bases between the germline ends. The CDR3 DNA follows: TGTGCCAGCAATCGGAGGGGGGGGTTTCCAGATACGCAGTATTTT. Translating it yields CASNRRGGFPDTQYF.

The J gene is TRBJ2-7, the V gene TRBV11-3, with 8 bases fitting TRBD2. CDR3 length equals 16 residues. Unmatched junction bases numbered 11, after V lost 5 bases and J lost 2 bases. Germline V CDR1 and CDR2: SGHNT, YENEEA. In nucleotides, the CDR3 is TGTGCCAGCAGCCCCGTTGGTAGCGGGGTCCCCTACGAGCAGTACTTC. This gives the protein CASSPVGSGVPYEQYF.

This chain joins TRBV6-6 and TRBJ2-1; D is undetermined. The CDR3 extends over 15 amino acids. The germline V gene has CDR1 MNHNY and CDR2 SVGAGI (reference sequence). Trimming removed 2 bases from V and 2 bases from J, with 10 bases in between. Written as DNA, the CDR3 is TGTGCCAGCAGTTACGAACAGTCGGCCTACAATGAGCAGTTCTTC. Translating gives CASSYEQSAYNEQFF.

The chain recombines TRBV9 with TRBJ2-1; possibly TRBD2 for D (6 bases). CDR1 and CDR2 from the germline V gene are SGDLS and YYNGEE. Trimming cost V 0 bases and J 0 bases, with 13 bases left between them. The CDR3 consists of 17 residues. As DNA, the CDR3 is TGTGCCAGCAGCGTAGGGGACTCGCCCTACTCCTACAATGAGCAGTTCTTC. Protein product: CASSVGDSPYSYNEQFF.

The count of this clone is one. CDR3 DNA sequence: TGTGCCAGCAGTTCCTTAGACAGGTACAATGAGCAGTTCTTC. Its translation is CASSSLDRYNEQFF. The rearrangement links TRBV27 to TRBJ2-1, with a weak D call TRBD1 (6 bases). The CDR3 runs 14 residues. V gave up 4 bases and J gave up 4 bases, with 11 bases separating them. In germline, CDR1 is MNHEY, CDR2 SMNVEV (reference sequence).

The V call is TRBV4-1, the J call TRBJ2-7; 12 nucleotides align to TRBD1. CDR1 is MGHRA, CDR2 YSYEKL, per germline. This CDR3 has 16 amino acids. V lost 4 bases to trimming and J lost 3 bases; unmatched junction nucleotides: 7. The CDR3 is CASSLGTGGGFYEQYF. CDR3 coding DNA: TGCGCCAGCAGCCTAGGGACAGGGGGCGGATTCTACGAGCAGTACTTC.

The CDR3 DNA follows: TGTGCCAGCTCAAACCGGGACCCGAAAGATACGCAGTATTTT. Translated, it gives CASSNRDPKDTQYF. The chain combines TRBV28 with TRBJ2-3; tentatively, D is TRBD1 or TRBD2 (5 bases each). The CDR3 sequence is 14 residues long. The V and J ends lost 8 bases and 5 bases respectively, with 17 bases between them. Germline CDR1 is MDHEN and CDR2 is SYDVKM.

This clone has only one observation. The chain recombines TRBV28 with TRBJ2-5; D gene unclear. This CDR3 contains 11 residues. CDR1 is MDHEN, CDR2 SYDVKM, per germline. The V gene lost 5 bases and the J gene lost 2 bases, with 3 bases spanning the gap. The CDR3 DNA reads as TGTGCCAGCAGTCCTCAAGAGACCCAGTACTTC. Its translation: CASSPQETQYF.

J is TRBJ2-7 and V is TRBV15, with D possibly matching TRBD2 (5 bases). With 1 base removed from V and 4 bases from J, the gap between germline ends came to 17 bases. This CDR3 region has 16 residues. CDR1 and CDR2 (germline): LNHNV, YYDKDF (reference sequence). The chain's CDR3 is CATSRGSGISEYEQYF. CDR3 sequence (DNA): TGTGCCACCAGCAGAGGATCGGGAATAAGCGAATACGAGCAGTACTTC.

The chain uses TRBV28 and TRBJ2-3; maybe TRBD2 (6 bases). V dropped 3 bases and J dropped 5 bases, with 6 bases sitting between them. Germline V gives CDR1 MDHEN, CDR2 SYDVKM. CDR3 length: 12 amino acids. As DNA, the CDR3 is TGTGCCAGCAGTTTGGGGGGAGATACGCAGTATTTT. Residues: CASSLGGDTQYF. The full variable domain, its missing parts supplied by reference TRBV28 and TRBJ2-3, is DVKVTQSSRYLVKRTGEKVFLECVQDMDHENMFWYRQDPGLGLRLIYFSYDVKMKEKGDIPEGYSVSREKKERFSLILESASTNQTSMYLCASSLGGDTQYFGPGTRLTVL.

This chain uses TRBV4-2 with TRBJ1-2, with D possibly matching TRBD1 (6 bases). The V end was cut by 5 bases, the J end by 3 bases, with 16 bases between. Germline V lookup: CDR1 LGHNA, CDR2 YNFKEQ. The CDR3 has 15 amino acids. The CDR3 region is CASSLTRTAYYGYTF. CDR3 bases: TGTGCCAGCAGCTTGACTCGGACAGCGTACTATGGCTACACCTTC.

The table lists this clone with a count of one. The chain carries TRBV11-2 and TRBJ2-1; possibly TRBD2 for D (5 bases). Germline-derived CDR1 and CDR2 are SGHAT and FQNNGV. The CDR3 is 16 residues long. Trimming removed 5 bases at V and 4 bases at J, with 18 bases between. CDR3: CASSPDGSTGYNEQFF. CDR3 DNA: TGTGCCAGCAGCCCAGACGGCTCCACGGGATACAATGAGCAGTTCTTC.

V usage is TRBV6-5 and J usage is TRBJ1-1, with D unclear. Germline V lookup: CDR1 MNHEY, CDR2 SVGAGI. CDR3 size: 14 residues. With 0 bases removed from V and 3 bases from J, the gap between germline ends came to 8 bases. The CDR3 is CASSYSGLDTEAFF. The CDR3 DNA reads as TGTGCCAGCAGTTACTCGGGTCTGGACACTGAAGCTTTCTTT.

The V gene is TRBV11-2, the J gene TRBJ2-1; 7 positions agree with TRBD2. The CDR3 contains 15 residues. The ends lost 5 bases at V and 1 base at J; junction bases unmatched: 5. The germline gives CDR1 SGHAT, CDR2 FQNNGV. CDR3 nucleotides: TGTGCCAGCAGCCATCTAGCGGAATCCTACAATGAGCAGTTCTTC. Translated: CASSHLAESYNEQFF.

The chain joins TRBV7-9 to TRBJ2-1; 7 bases fit TRBD2. Losses at the gene ends were 5 bases for V and 3 bases for J; bases not matched to a gene: 10. Germline CDR1 is SEHNR and CDR2 is FQNEAQ (reference sequence). The CDR3 extends over 16 amino acids. CDR3 DNA sequence: TGTGCCAGCAGCGGGGGTGGCGGGACTAACTACAATGAGCAGTTCTTC. This sequence encodes CASSGGGGTNYNEQFF.

The V and J genes are TRBV7-9 and TRBJ2-3, with D perhaps matching TRBD2 (6 bases). The CDR3 is 16 amino acids. The ends were cut back, 5 bases at V and 2 bases at J, with 17 bases in the middle. Germline lookup yields CDR1 SEHNR and CDR2 FQNEAQ (reference sequence). The CDR3 loop is CASSLWDSSPTDTQYF. CDR3 sequence (DNA): TGTGCCAGCAGCCTCTGGGACTCGTCACCCACAGATACGCAGTATTTT.

The genes are TRBV5-1 and TRBJ2-2; 7 bases map to TRBD1. Trimming at V came to 3 bases and at J to 4 bases, leaving 6 bases not matched to a gene. The CDR3 is 15 residues long. CDR1 SGHRS and CDR2 YFSETQ come from the germline V gene. CDR3 protein: CASSSRYRGTGELFF. CDR3 DNA sequence: TGCGCCAGCAGCTCACGATACAGGGGCACCGGGGAGCTGTTTTTT.

This clone has only a few counts. The chain couples TRBV4-1 to TRBJ1-5; the D is unclear. Germline V gene data show CDR1 as MGHRA and CDR2 as YSYEKL. Trimming stripped 4 bases from V and 0 bases from J, with 16 bases between. This CDR3 has 17 amino acids. CDR3 residues: CASSLLLGPTSNQPQHF. Here the CDR3 DNA reads TGCGCCAGCAGCCTTCTTCTGGGTCCCACTAGCAATCAGCCCCAGCATTTT.

The chain carries TRBV4-1 and TRBJ2-7, with D unclear. This CDR3 has 14 residues. V lost 1 base and J 4 bases, leaving 11 bases between the germline ends. Germline values: CDR1 MGHRA, CDR2 YSYEKL. The chain's CDR3 is CASSQASPSYEQYF. Written as DNA, the CDR3 is TGCGCCAGCAGCCAAGCTAGTCCCTCTTACGAGCAGTACTTC.

V usage is TRBV7-6 and J usage is TRBJ2-1, with 7 bases identical to TRBD2. CDR1 and CDR2 from the germline V gene are SGHVS and FNYEAQ. The length of the CDR3 is 16 residues. J gave up 7 bases and V 1 base, and 10 bases lay outside the gene matches. CDR3 sequence (DNA): TGTGCCAGCAGCTTAGAAGGACTAGAGGGGAGGAATGAGCAGTTCTTC. It specifies CASSLEGLEGRNEQFF.

The chain is built from TRBV27 and TRBJ2-7; either TRBD1 or TRBD2 may supply D (5 bases each). The V end was cut by 5 bases, the J end by 5 bases, with 16 bases between. This CDR3 comprises 14 residues. Germline values: CDR1 MNHEY, CDR2 SMNVEV (reference sequence). For the CDR3, the DNA is TGTGCCAGCAGTCCCGGGACCCGGCGCGACGAGCAGTACTTC. Protein: CASSPGTRRDEQYF.

This sequence joins TRBV5-1 and TRBJ2-7, with D possibly being TRBD1 (5 bases). Germline CDR1 SGHRS, CDR2 YFSETQ. V dropped 10 bases and J dropped 1 base, with 15 bases sitting between them. The CDR3 covers 13 residues. CDR3 sequence (DNA): TGCGCCTCCTCGCGACCAGGGTCCTACGAGCAGTACTTC. This gives the protein CASSRPGSYEQYF.